Listed below are T cell receptor beta chains from one sample, sequenced in a study of T cells after posttransplantation cyclophosphamide. The data were produced by immunoSEQ multiplex PCR, yet TCRdb's version contains in-frame clones alone and is incomplete. The sample has some 22,000 clones; around 86% are singletons. Sequencing was carried out using PBMCs. These TCRs come from a woman aged 60-75 years with a blood cancer, CMV-positive, and with a related stem cell donor. Both conserved end residues are part of each CDR3. The D gene is left open where the match is weak. The size entry is marked missing in some rows and otherwise reads once, few, many or a size class.

>NA|TRBV2|TRBJ1-5|NA
CASTQWEGMAQHF
TGTGCCAGCACTCAGTGGGAGGGAATGGCCCAGCATTTT
>TRBD1|TRBV5-1|TRBJ1-1|once
CASRGQASMNTEAFF
TGCGCCAGCAGGGGACAGGCTTCCATGAACACTGAAGCTTTCTTT
>TRBD2|TRBV9|TRBJ2-1|NA
CASSVGSSGNYNEQFF
TGTGCCAGCAGCGTAGGGTCTAGCGGAAACTACAATGAGCAGTTCTTC
>TRBD2|TRBV30|TRBJ2-7|NA
CAWRGLAGRSYEQYF
TGTGCCTGGAGGGGACTAGCGGGGCGGTCCTACGAGCAGTACTTC
>NA|TRBV7-8|TRBJ2-7|NA
CASSFRHKTGIISYEQYF
TGTGCCAGCAGCTTTCGCCACAAGACCGGGATAATATCCTACGAGCAGTACTTC
>TRBD1|TRBV2|TRBJ1-1|NA
CATGTALNTEAFF
TGTGCCACAGGGACAGCTCTAAACACTGAAGCTTTCTTT
>TRBD1|TRBV6-1|TRBJ2-7|NA
CASSPGTGLEQYF
TGTGCCAGCAGTCCCGGGACAGGGCTCGAGCAGTACTTC
>NA|TRBV10-3|TRBJ1-5|NA
CAISGAGDNQPQHF
TGTGCCATCAGTGGGGCAGGGGACAATCAGCCCCAGCATTTT
>TRBD2|TRBV7-6|TRBJ2-1|NA
CASSLDSGGYNEQFF
TGTGCCAGCAGCTTAGATTCGGGAGGCTACAATGAGCAGTTCTTC
>TRBD2|TRBV4-1|TRBJ2-7|NA
CASSPRTSGSFDYEQYF
TGCGCCAGCAGCCCACGGACTAGCGGGAGCTTTGACTACGAGCAGTACTTC
>NA|TRBV2|TRBJ1-5|NA
CASSRRPGRSNQPQHF
TGTGCCAGCAGTCGACGTCCGGGTCGTAGCAATCAGCCCCAGCATTTT
>TRBD2|TRBV25-1|TRBJ2-5|NA
CASSGAFGERGGETQYF
TGTGCCAGCAGTGGGGCATTCGGGGAGCGGGGAGGCGAGACCCAGTACTTC
>NA|TRBV6-6|TRBJ2-3|NA
CASIGSTDTQYF
TGTGCCAGCATCGGGTCCACAGATACGCAGTATTTT
>TRBD2|TRBV10-3|TRBJ2-1|NA
CASGTSGGYNEQFF
TGTGCCAGCGGGACTAGCGGGGGTTACAATGAGCAGTTCTTC
>NA|TRBV5-1|TRBJ2-3|once
CASSLLPSPDTQYF
TGCGCCAGCAGCTTGCTTCCTAGCCCAGATACGCAGTATTTT
>NA|TRBV19|TRBJ1-5|once
CASSIDSPKGGLQPQHF
TGTGCCAGTAGTATAGATAGTCCCAAGGGAGGGTTACAGCCCCAGCATTTT
>TRBD2|TRBV11-2|TRBJ2-1|NA
CASSALPGREGYNEQFF
TGTGCCAGCAGCGCCCTGCCTGGGCGGGAGGGGTACAATGAGCAGTTCTTC